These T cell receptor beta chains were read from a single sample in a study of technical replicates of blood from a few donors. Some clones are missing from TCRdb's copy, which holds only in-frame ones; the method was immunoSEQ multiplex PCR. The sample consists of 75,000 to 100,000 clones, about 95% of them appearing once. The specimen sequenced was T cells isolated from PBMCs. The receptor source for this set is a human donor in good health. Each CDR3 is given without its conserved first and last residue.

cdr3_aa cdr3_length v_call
ASSPSDPGVGEKLF 14 TRBV18
ASSKPIQGYGYT 12 TRBV19
ASSKDRVNGKNIQY 14 TRBV5-1
ASSFGATPYEQY 12 TRBV28
ASSGGTDYGYT 11 TRBV7-8
ASSMRQGRSYEQY 13 TRBV19
ASSADGTPSGNTIY 14 TRBV9
AMSGRRADTQY 11 TRBV7-9
ASSQAGQGGQPQH 13 TRBV4-1
ASSGSIQGPDYNEQF 15 TRBV9
ASSVGTSGINEQF 13 TRBV27
ASSQEGVPSGRYEQY 15 TRBV4-1
ASSHRDRGGTGELF 14 TRBV4-1
ASSLKLAEETQY 12 TRBV5-1
ASSLLGQGPKTDTQY 15 TRBV28
SVITGSKGYT 10 TRBV29-1
ASSFRVGGGYT 11 TRBV27
ASSFAGITGELF 12 TRBV7-9
ASRTFNGTSGRSSYEQY 17 TRBV21-1
ASREEGGGNQPQH 13 TRBV6-5
ASSLAATGEQF 11 TRBV11-3
ASSLSHGETQY 11 TRBV5-1
ASSPSGTRVPGPEQF 15 TRBV7-9
ASSPGGANYGYT 12 TRBV5-1
ASSGLAPPETQY 12 TRBV23-1
ASSRDQGKYEQY 12 TRBV21-1
ASSVRVEGGKYRDTQY 16 TRBV9
ASSLTRATNEKLF 13 TRBV7-3
ASSEQGNYEQY 11 TRBV6-1
ASSVEGTGNTDTQY 14 TRBV9
ASSEEWRGPGAQY 13 TRBV6-1
ASSLYGAYNEQF 12 TRBV5-6
ASSEAWTDSYEQY 13 TRBV6-1